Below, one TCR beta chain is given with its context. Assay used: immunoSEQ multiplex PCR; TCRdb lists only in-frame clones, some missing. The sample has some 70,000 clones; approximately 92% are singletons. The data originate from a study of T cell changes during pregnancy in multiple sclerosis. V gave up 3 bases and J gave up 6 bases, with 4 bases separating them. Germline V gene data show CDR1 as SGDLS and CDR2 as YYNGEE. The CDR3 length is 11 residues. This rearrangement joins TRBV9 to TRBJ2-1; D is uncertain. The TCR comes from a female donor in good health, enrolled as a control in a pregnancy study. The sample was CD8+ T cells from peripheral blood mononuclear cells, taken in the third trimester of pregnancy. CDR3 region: CASSASNEQFF. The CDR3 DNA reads TGTGCCAGCAGCGCTAGCAATGAGCAGTTCTTC.